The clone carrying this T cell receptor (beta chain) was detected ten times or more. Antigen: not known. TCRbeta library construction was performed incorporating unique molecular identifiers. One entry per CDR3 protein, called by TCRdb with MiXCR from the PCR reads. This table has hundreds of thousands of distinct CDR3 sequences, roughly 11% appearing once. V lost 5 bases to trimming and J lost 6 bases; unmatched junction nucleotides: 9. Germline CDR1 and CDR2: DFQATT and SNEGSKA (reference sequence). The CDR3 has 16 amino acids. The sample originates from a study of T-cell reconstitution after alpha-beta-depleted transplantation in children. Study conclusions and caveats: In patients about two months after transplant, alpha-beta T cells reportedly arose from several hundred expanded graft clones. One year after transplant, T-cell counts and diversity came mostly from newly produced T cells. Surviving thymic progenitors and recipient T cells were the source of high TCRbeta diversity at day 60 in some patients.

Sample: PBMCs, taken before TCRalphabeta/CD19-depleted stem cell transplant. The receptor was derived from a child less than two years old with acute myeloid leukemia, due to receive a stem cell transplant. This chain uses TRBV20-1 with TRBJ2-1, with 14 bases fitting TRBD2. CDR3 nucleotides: TGCAGTGCTGACTTGAGACTAGCGGGAGGGATCAATGAGCAGTTCTTC. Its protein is CSADLRLAGGINEQFF.